This T cell receptor (beta chain) was sequenced in a study of T-cell reconstitution after alpha-beta-depleted transplantation in children. Unique molecular identifiers were incorporated into the prepared TCRbeta library. TCRdb used MiXCR to reprocess the PCR reads, holding one entry per CDR3 protein. Among 150,000 to 200,000 distinct CDR3 sequences listed, approximately 6.6% were seen once. This clonotype has more than one count but fewer than ten. Germline V gene data show CDR1 as MDHEN and CDR2 as SYDVKM. V was cut by 5 bases and J by 4 bases, with 18 bases left in between. There are 15 residues in the CDR3.

This clonotype was sampled from a human donor who donated a stem cell graft to a child with Wiskott-Aldrich syndrome. Source: PBMCs from the stem cell graft donor, taken from the stem cell graft. This chain uses TRBV28 with TRBJ2-7; perhaps D is TRBD1 or TRBD2 (6 bases each). The CDR3 DNA follows: TGTGCCAGCAGTGGTTCAGGGGCGGGGAGGTACGAGCAGTACTTC. This codes for CASSGSGAGRYEQYF.